These 21 T cell receptor beta chains came from one sample sequenced in a study of blood T cell repertoires in COVID-19 (TCRdb year 2020). To prepare the library, the immunoSEQ multiplex PCR assay was applied. This immuneACCESS table, as held by TCRdb, lists in-frame sequences with V and J called but not all clones. Of the missing ones, under half trace to an unresolved V gene in checked studies; the others have no known cause. This sample holds 150,000 to 200,000 clones; 80% to 90% were observed only once. Roughly a fifth of the sample is taken by the ten largest. Sequencing was carried out using peripheral blood. The origin of the receptors is a woman older than 75 with acute or convalescent COVID-19.

The V gene is TRBV19, the J gene TRBJ1-1; D is unclear. In germline, CDR1 is LNHDA, CDR2 SQIVND (reference sequence). The CDR3 has 14 residues. Trimming took 3 bases from V and 2 from J, leaving 10 bases between them. CDR3 residues: CASSMGRPNTEAFF. In DNA form, the CDR3 reads TGTGCCAGTAGTATGGGCCGACCTAACACTGAAGCTTTCTTT.

The CDR3 region has the DNA TGCGCCAGCAGTAAGGGACTAGCGGAGTACAATGAGCAGTTCTTC. Its translation: CASSKGLAEYNEQFF. The chain links TRBV10-2 to TRBJ2-1, with 11 nucleotides matching TRBD2. Germline CDR1 is WSHSY and CDR2 is SAAADI. This CDR3 is 15 amino acids long. J was trimmed by 4 bases and V by 5 bases; bases with no gene match: 4.

The chain has TRBV28 and TRBJ1-2; D remains unclear. The V end lost 3 bases, the J end lost 8 bases, and 16 bases lay between the germline ends. Germline CDR1 reads MDHEN; CDR2 reads SYDVKM. There are 14 residues in the CDR3. CDR3: CASSFGRRRQGYTF. As DNA, the CDR3 is TGTGCCAGCAGTTTCGGCAGGAGGAGACAAGGCTACACCTTC.

The V call is TRBV2, the J call TRBJ1-1; 8 positions match TRBD1. The CDR3 spans 15 residues. The germline V gene encodes CDR1 SNHLY and CDR2 FYNNEI. V shed 6 bases and J 0 bases; nucleotides not matched to a gene: 6. The CDR3 DNA follows: TGTGCCAGCAGCAGGACAGGGATCATGAACACTGAAGCTTTCTTT. The encoded protein is CASSRTGIMNTEAFF.

CDR3 residues: CASSKRGQFGNTIYF. The CDR3 bases are TGTGCCAGCAGCAAAAGGGGACAGTTTGGGAACACCATATATTTT. The V call is TRBV19, the J call TRBJ1-3; TRBD1 matches at 7 bases. Unmatched junction bases numbered 15, after V lost 9 bases and J lost 7 bases. From germline, CDR1 is LNHDA and CDR2 SQIVND (reference sequence). This CDR3 is built from 15 residues.

V and J are TRBV5-1 and TRBJ2-7, with D possibly being TRBD2 (5 bases). CDR1 is SGHRS, CDR2 YFSETQ, per germline. The CDR3 runs 14 residues. The V end was cut by 0 bases, the J end by 5 bases, with 12 bases between. Here the CDR3 DNA reads TGCGCCAGCAGCTTGGAAGCCAGCGGCAACGAGCAGTACTTC. Amino acids: CASSLEASGNEQYF.

This clone was observed many times. The J gene is TRBJ1-2, the V gene TRBV28; a possible D gene is TRBD1 (6 bases). CDR3 size: 15 residues. The V end lost 7 bases, the J end lost 0 bases, and 15 bases lay between the germline ends. CDR1 and CDR2 (germline): MDHEN, SYDVKM. The DNA of the CDR3 is TGTGCCAGCACCACTCCGGGACAAGCTAACTATGGCTACACCTTC. As protein: CASTTPGQANYGYTF.

The CDR3 DNA sequence: TGTGCCAGCAGTTCCCAGGGCCATGGCTACACCTTC. This translates into CASSSQGHGYTF. The rearrangement links TRBV28 to TRBJ1-2, with a possible D match to TRBD1 (5 bases). CDR3 length equals 12 residues. V dropped 4 bases and J dropped 6 bases, with 9 bases sitting between them. Germline V CDR1 and CDR2: MDHEN, SYDVKM.

The chain is built from TRBV6-6 and TRBJ2-1; D call uncertain. The germline V and J ends were trimmed by 3 bases and 2 bases, with 5 bases remaining between them. The CDR3 consists of 13 residues. CDR1 MNHNY and CDR2 SVGAGI come from the germline V gene (reference sequence). Here the CDR3 reads CASSYRAYNEQFF. The CDR3 nucleotides are TGTGCCAGCAGTTATCGGGCCTACAATGAGCAGTTCTTC.

This clone occurred once. The gene calls are TRBV2 and TRBJ1-2; 8 bases fit TRBD1. The trim removed 6 bases at V and 4 bases at J, leaving 7 bases unmatched. This CDR3 has 14 amino acids. The germline V gene encodes CDR1 SNHLY and CDR2 FYNNEI. The CDR3 sequence is CASRETGATYGYTF. CDR3 DNA sequence: TGTGCCAGCAGAGAGACAGGGGCGACCTATGGCTACACCTTC.

The chain joins TRBV12-3 or TRBV12-4 to TRBJ2-7; possibly TRBD2 for D (7 bases). The CDR3 contains 13 residues. V was shortened by 7 bases and J by 8 bases, with 18 bases between the two germline ends. CDR3 region: CASNPAGALKQYF. CDR3 nucleotide sequence: TGTGCCAGCAATCCTGCGGGGGCATTGAAGCAGTACTTC.

This clone was detected once. The V gene is TRBV7-2, the J gene TRBJ2-5; TRBD2 matches at 7 bases. The CDR3 spans 18 residues. The germline V gene encodes CDR1 SGHTA and CDR2 FQGNSA. V lost 5 bases and J lost 5; bases outside the gene matches: 20. DNA for the CDR3: TGTGCCAGCAGCCCCCCGCCCCCCTTACGGGAGGCGCATGAGACCCAGTACTTC. As protein: CASSPPPPLREAHETQYF.

This clone was recorded a few times. V is TRBV4-2 and J is TRBJ1-1; the D gene is possibly TRBD1 (6 bases). This CDR3 contains 17 residues. Trimming removed 1 base from V and 3 bases from J, with 18 bases in between. In germline, CDR1 is LGHNA, CDR2 YNFKEQ. The CDR3 loop reads CASSQGGLFGWDTEAFF. DNA of the CDR3: TGTGCCAGCAGCCAAGGGGGGCTATTCGGGTGGGACACTGAAGCTTTCTTT.

The rearrangement joins TRBV6-5 to TRBJ2-1, with a tentative D call TRBD2 (6 bases). V lost 2 bases and J 12 bases, leaving 8 bases between the germline ends. Germline V gene sequence: CDR1 MNHEY, CDR2 SVGAGI. The CDR3 sequence is 11 residues long. This CDR3 reads CASSYDGRQFF. The CDR3, as DNA: TGTGCCAGCAGTTACGACGGGAGGCAGTTCTTC.

J is TRBJ2-1 and V is TRBV18; perhaps TRBD2 as D (5 bases). The CDR3 has 15 amino acids. The germline V gene has CDR1 KGHSH and CDR2 LQKENI. With 6 bases removed from V and 3 bases from J, the gap between germline ends came to 15 bases. The CDR3 DNA sequence: TGTGCCAGCTCTGGAAACCTCGGGGTCTACAATGAGCAGTTCTTC. The encoded protein is CASSGNLGVYNEQFF.

CDR3 nucleotide sequence: TGTGCCAGCACTATAGGACAGGGCCGGTCCTACGAGCAGTACTTC. Amino acids: CASTIGQGRSYEQYF. The chain employs TRBV25-1 and TRBJ2-7; 8 bases agree with TRBD1. Germline V gene lookup returns CDR1 MGHDK and CDR2 SYGVNS. CDR3 length equals 15 residues. Losses at the gene ends were 7 bases for V and 1 base for J; bases not matched to a gene: 9.

The V call is TRBV5-1, the J call TRBJ2-7, with 8 bases lining up with TRBD2. CDR3 length equals 13 residues. Germline-derived CDR1 and CDR2 are SGHRS and YFSETQ. The V gene end was trimmed by 9 bases and the J gene end by 7 bases; junction bases not matched to a gene: 12. The CDR3 coding sequence is TGCGCCACCCCGGGACTAGGGGCCCGGGAGCAGTACTTC. It encodes CATPGLGAREQYF.

The chain is built from TRBV25-1 and TRBJ2-7, with D maybe TRBD1 (6 bases). The CDR3 covers 13 residues. V lost 8 bases and J 0 bases, leaving 11 bases between the germline ends. Germline V CDR1 and CDR2: MGHDK, SYGVNS. Written as DNA, the CDR3 is TGTGCCAGCGTCGCGGACAGCTCCTACGAGCAGTACTTC. Encoded protein: CASVADSSYEQYF.

This clone appeared a few times. Germline is not matched at one junction end, which may reflect a read error. The chain links TRBV11-2 to TRBJ2-5; 8 nucleotides line up with TRBD2. The CDR3 has 14 amino acids. CDR1 and CDR2 from the germline V gene are SGHAT and FQNNGV. DNA of the CDR3: TGTGCCAGCAGCGTAAACCCGGGACTAGTCGGGTTCAACTTC. Translating it yields CASSVNPGLVGFNF.

This clone was observed once. Other DNA sequences in this specimen translate into the identical CDR3. The chain couples TRBV5-1 to TRBJ2-7, with TRBD2 matching 10 bases. Germline V gene data show CDR1 as SGHRS and CDR2 as YFSETQ. Germline trimming cut 0 bases from V and 0 bases from J; bases unmatched to any gene: 3. The CDR3 has 16 residues. The CDR3 loop is CASSLAPSGSSYEQYF. In nucleotides, the CDR3 is TGCGCCAGCAGCTTGGCCCCTAGCGGGAGCTCCTACGAGCAGTACTTC.

V is TRBV3-1 (or the pseudogene TRBV3-2) and J is TRBJ1-6, with 7 bases matching TRBD1. The germline V gene encodes CDR1 LGHDT and CDR2 YNNKEL (reference sequence). The CDR3 covers 15 residues. V shed 1 base and J 10 bases; nucleotides not matched to a gene: 7. DNA of the CDR3: TGTGCCAGCAGCCAAGTATGGGGACAGACATCACCCCTCCACTTT. Translating gives CASSQVWGQTSPLHF.